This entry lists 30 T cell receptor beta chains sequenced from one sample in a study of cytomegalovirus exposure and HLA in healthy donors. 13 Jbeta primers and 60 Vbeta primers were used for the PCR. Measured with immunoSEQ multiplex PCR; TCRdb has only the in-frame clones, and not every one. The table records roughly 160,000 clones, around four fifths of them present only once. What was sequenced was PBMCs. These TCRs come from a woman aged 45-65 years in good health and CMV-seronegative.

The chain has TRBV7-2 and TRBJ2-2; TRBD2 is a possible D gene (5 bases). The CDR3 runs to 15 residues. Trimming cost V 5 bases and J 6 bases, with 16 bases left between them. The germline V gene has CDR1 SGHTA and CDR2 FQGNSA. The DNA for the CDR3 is TGTGCCAGCAGCCAAGTGACTCTAGCCTCCGGGGAGCTGTTTTTT. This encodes CASSQVTLASGELFF.

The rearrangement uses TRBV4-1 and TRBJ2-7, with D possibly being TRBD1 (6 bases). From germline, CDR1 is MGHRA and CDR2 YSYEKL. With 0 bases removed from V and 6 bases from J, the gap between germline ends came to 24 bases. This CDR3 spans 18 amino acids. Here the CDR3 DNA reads TGCGCCAGCAGCCAAGACCCGTTCGACGGGACACTTCGGGCCGAGCAGTACTTC. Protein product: CASSQDPFDGTLRAEQYF.

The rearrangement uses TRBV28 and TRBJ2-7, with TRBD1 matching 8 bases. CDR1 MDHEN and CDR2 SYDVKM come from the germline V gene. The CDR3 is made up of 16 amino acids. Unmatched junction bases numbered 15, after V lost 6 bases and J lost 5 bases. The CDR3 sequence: CASSRLGAGGIDEQYF. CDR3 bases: TGTGCCAGCAGCCGCCTGGGGGCAGGGGGCATCGACGAGCAGTACTTC.

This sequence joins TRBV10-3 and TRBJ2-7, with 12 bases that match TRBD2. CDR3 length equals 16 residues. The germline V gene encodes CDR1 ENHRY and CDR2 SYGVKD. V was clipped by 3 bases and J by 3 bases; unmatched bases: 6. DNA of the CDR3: TGTGCCATCAGTGAAGGTCTAGCGGGAGGGGACTACGAGCAGTACTTC. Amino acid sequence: CAISEGLAGGDYEQYF.

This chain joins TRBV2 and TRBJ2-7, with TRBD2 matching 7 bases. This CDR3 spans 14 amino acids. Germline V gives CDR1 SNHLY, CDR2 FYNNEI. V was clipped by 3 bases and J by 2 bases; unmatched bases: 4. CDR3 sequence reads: CASSEVAGAYEQYF. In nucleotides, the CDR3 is TGTGCCAGCAGTGAGGTGGCGGGGGCCTACGAGCAGTACTTC.

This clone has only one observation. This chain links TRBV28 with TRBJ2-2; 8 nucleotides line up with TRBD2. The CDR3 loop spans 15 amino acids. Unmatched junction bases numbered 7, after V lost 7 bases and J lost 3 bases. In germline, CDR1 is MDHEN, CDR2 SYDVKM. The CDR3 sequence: CASTRLARDTGELFF. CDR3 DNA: TGTGCCAGCACCAGACTAGCGCGCGACACCGGGGAGCTGTTTTTT.

The CDR3: CASSIVPGRSYEQYF. DNA for the CDR3: TGTGCCAGTAGTATAGTTCCAGGGAGGTCATACGAGCAGTACTTC. The rearrangement links TRBV19 to TRBJ2-7, with a possible D match to TRBD2 (6 bases). Germline V CDR1 and CDR2: LNHDA, SQIVND (reference sequence). The CDR3 loop spans 15 amino acids. Deletions cut 1 base from V and 4 bases from J, with 14 bases between.

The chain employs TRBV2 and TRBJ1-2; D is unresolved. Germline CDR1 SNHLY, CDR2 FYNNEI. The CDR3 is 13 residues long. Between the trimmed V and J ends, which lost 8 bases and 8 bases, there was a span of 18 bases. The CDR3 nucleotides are TGTGCCAGCGCGGGTATCGGAGTGAGGGGCTACACCTTC. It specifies CASAGIGVRGYTF.

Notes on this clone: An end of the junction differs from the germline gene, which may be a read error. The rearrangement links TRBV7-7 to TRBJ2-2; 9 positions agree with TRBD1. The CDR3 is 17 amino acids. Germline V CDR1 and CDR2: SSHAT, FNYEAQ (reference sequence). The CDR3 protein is CASSLDRGTGSTGELFF. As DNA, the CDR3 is TGTGCTAGCAGCTTAGACCGCGGGACAGGGTCCACCGGGGAGCTGTTTTTT.

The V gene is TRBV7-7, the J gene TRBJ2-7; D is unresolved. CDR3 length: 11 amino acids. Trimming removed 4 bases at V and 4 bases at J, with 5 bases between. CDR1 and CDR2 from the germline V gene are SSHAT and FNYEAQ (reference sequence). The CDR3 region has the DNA TGTGCCAGCAGCTCAATTTACGAGCAGTACTTC. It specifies CASSSIYEQYF.

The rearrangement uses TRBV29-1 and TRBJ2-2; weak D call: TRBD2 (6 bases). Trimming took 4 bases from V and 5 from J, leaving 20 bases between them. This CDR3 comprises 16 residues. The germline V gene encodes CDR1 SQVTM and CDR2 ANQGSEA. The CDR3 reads CSVAGRYRKKTGELFF. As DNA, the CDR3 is TGCAGCGTTGCGGGGAGGTACAGGAAAAAGACCGGGGAGCTGTTTTTT.

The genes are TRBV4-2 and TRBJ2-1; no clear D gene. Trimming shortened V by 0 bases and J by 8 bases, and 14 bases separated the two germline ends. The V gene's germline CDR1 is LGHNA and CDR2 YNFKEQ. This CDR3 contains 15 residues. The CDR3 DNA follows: TGTGCCAGCAGCCAAGATCGGATTAGCACCCATGAGCAGTTCTTC. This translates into CASSQDRISTHEQFF.

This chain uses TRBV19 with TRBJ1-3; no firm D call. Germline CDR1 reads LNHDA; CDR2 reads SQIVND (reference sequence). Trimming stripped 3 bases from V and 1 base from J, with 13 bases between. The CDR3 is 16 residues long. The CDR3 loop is CASSMIAAGSGNTIYF. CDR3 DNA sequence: TGTGCCAGTAGTATGATCGCCGCGGGGTCTGGAAACACCATATATTTT.

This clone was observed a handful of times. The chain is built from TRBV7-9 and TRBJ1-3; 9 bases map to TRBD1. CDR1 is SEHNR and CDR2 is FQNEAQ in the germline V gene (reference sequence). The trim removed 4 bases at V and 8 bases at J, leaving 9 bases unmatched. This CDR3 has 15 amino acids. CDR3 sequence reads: CASSSPGQGGYTIYF. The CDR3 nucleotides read TGTGCCAGCAGCTCGCCGGGACAGGGAGGGTACACCATATATTTT.

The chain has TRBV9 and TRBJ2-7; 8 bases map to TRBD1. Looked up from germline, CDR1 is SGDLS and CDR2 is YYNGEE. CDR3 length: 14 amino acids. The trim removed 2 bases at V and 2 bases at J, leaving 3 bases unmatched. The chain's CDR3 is CASSVRDRTYEQYF. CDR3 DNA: TGTGCCAGCAGCGTCCGGGACAGGACCTACGAGCAGTACTTC.

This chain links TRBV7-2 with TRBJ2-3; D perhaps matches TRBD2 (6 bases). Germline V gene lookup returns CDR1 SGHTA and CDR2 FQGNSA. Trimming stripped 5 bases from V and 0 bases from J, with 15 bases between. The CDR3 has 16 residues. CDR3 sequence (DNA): TGTGCCAGCAGCCCGAGGGACTGGAGTAGCACAGATACGCAGTATTTT. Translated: CASSPRDWSSTDTQYF. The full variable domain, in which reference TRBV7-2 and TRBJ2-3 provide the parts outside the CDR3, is GAGVSQSPSNKVTEKGKDVELRCDPISGHTALYWYRQSLGQGLEFLIYFQGNSAPDKSGLPSDRFSAERTGGSVSTLTIQRTQQEDSAVYLCASSPRDWSSTDTQYFGPGTRLTVL.

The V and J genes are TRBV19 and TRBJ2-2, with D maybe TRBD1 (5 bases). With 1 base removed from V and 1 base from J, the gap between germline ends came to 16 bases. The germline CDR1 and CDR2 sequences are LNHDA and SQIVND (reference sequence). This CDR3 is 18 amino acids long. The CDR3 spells CASSIGYKLQGNTGELFF. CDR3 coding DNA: TGTGCCAGTAGTATAGGTTATAAGCTGCAGGGGAACACCGGGGAGCTGTTTTTT.

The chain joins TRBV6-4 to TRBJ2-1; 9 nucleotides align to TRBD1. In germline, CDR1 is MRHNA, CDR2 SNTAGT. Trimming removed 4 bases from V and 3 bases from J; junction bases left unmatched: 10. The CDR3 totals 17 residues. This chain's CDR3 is CASSAVTGTGYYNEQFF. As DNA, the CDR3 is TGTGCCAGCAGTGCCGTTACCGGGACAGGGTACTACAATGAGCAGTTCTTC.

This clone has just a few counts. CDR3 sequence: CASSWQAHEGTQYF. The CDR3 nucleotides read TGTGCCAGCAGCTGGCAGGCGCACGAGGGAACCCAGTACTTC. The chain couples TRBV7-2 to TRBJ2-5; D is possibly TRBD2 (5 bases). The CDR3 length is 14 residues. Germline lookup yields CDR1 SGHTA and CDR2 FQGNSA. The germline V and J ends were trimmed by 4 bases and 8 bases, with 17 bases remaining between them.

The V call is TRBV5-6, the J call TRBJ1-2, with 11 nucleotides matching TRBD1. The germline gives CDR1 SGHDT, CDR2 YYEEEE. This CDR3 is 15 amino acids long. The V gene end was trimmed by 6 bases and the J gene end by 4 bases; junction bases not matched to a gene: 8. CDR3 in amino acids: CASTTFGTGGYGYTF. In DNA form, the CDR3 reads TGTGCCAGCACCACATTCGGGACAGGGGGCTATGGCTACACCTTC.

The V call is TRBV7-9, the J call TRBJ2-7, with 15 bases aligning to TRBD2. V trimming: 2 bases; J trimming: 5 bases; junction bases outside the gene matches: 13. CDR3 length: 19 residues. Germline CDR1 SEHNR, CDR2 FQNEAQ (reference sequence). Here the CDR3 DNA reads TGTGCCAGCAGCTTAACCCCGGGACTAGCGGGAGGACGAACCAACGAGCAGTACTTC. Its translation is CASSLTPGLAGGRTNEQYF.

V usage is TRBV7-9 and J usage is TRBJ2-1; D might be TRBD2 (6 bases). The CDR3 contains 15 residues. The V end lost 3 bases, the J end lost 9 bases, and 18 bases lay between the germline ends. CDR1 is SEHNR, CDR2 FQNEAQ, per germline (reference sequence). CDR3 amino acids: CASSLAGPRDGEQFF. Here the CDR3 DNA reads TGTGCCAGCAGCTTGGCGGGACCGAGGGACGGTGAGCAGTTCTTC.

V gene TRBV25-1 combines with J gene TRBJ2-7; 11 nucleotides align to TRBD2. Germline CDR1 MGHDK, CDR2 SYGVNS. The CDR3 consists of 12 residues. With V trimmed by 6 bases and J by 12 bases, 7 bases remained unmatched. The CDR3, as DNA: TGTGCCAGCAGCCAAACTAGCGGGAGCCGGTACTTC. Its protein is CASSQTSGSRYF.

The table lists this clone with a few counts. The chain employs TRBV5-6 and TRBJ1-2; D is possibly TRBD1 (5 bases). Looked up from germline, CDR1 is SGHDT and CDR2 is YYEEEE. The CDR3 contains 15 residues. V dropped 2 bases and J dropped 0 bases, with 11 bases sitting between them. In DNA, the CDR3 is TGTGCCAGCAGCTTTGGGGCGCTGGCTAACTATGGCTACACCTTC. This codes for CASSFGALANYGYTF.

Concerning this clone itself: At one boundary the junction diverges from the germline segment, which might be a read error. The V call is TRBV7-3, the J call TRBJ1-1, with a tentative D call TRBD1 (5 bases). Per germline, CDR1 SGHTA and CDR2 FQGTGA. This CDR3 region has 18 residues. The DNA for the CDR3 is TGTGCCAGCAGCATAACCAGGGTCGGTAGGCTAACGAACACTGAAGCTTTCTTT. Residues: CASSITRVGRLTNTEAFF.

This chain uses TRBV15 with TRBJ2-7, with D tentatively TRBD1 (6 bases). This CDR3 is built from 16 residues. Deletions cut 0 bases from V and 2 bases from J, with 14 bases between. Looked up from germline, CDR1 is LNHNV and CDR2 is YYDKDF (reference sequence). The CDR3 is CATSREQGFLPYEQYF. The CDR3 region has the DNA TGTGCCACCAGCAGAGAACAGGGATTCCTTCCCTACGAGCAGTACTTC.

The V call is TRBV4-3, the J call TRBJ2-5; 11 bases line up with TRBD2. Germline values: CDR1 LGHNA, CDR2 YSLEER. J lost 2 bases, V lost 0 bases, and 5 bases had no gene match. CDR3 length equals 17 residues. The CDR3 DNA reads TGCGCCAGCAGCCAAGACCGGGGACTAGCGGTACAAGAGACCCAGTACTTC. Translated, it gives CASSQDRGLAVQETQYF.

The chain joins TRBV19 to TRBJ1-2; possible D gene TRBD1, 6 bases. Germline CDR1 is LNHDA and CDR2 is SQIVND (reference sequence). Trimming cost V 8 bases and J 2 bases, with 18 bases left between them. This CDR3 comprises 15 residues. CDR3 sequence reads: CASHTPGGANYGYTF. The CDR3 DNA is TGTGCCAGTCACACCCCCGGGGGGGCGAACTATGGCTACACCTTC.

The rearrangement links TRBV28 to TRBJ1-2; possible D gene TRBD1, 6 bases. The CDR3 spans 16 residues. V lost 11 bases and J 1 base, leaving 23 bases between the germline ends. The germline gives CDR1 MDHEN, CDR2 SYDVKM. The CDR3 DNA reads TGTGCCGAGGCAAGGGGGGGGCGAGACTTTAACTATGGCTACACCTTC. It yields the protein CAEARGGRDFNYGYTF.

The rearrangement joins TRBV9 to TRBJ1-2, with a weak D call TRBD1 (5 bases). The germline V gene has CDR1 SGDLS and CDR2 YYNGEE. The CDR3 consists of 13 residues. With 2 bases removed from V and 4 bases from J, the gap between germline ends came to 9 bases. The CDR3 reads CASSVAGFYGYTF. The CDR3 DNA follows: TGTGCCAGCAGCGTGGCAGGGTTCTATGGCTACACCTTC.